This TCR beta chain was sequenced during a study of TIL therapy for anti-PD-1-resistant metastatic lung cancer. There are a few counts of this clone. Its antigen is unknown. General study points: This highly selected cohort may not generalize to typical lung cancer patients.

The trim removed 2 bases at V and 7 bases at J, leaving 9 bases unmatched. Germline V lookup: CDR1 MNHEY, CDR2 SVGAGI. The CDR3 is 15 amino acids. Sample time point: pre-treatment sample, taken before nivolumab and TIL therapy. This was the immunoSEQ v3 assay. Generated by immunoSEQ multiplex PCR, the TCRdb table keeps only in-frame clones and is missing some. Seen here are about 36,000 clones, less than 85% observed once, and the top ten hold under 7.5%. The sequence was collected from a person between 25 and 79 years old with non-small cell lung cancer. The sequences come from blood, collected at baseline. This chain links TRBV6-5 with TRBJ2-7, with TRBD1 identical over 9 bases. This chain's CDR3 is CASSYRTGATWEQYF. CDR3 DNA sequence: TGTGCCAGCAGTTACAGGACAGGGGCCACCTGGGAGCAGTACTTC.